This record concerns one T cell receptor (beta chain) sequence. Its antigen remains unknown. MiXCR, applied by TCRdb to the reads, yields one record per CDR3 protein. The sample yields roughly 920,000 distinct CDR3 sequences, roughly 30% seen once. The record originates from a study of T cell repertoires in cytomegalovirus infection. Study overall: In the study, CMV epitopes included recently identified HLA-C-restricted and well-studied HLA-B-restricted ones. Both CMV infection and a matching HLA type were indicated by public TCR beta signatures. Regarding the study as a whole: The study identified carriers of CMV plus the relevant HLA from cumulative public TCR beta family frequency. In two of eight donors, the top clonotype was HLA-C-restricted CMV-specific.

The CDR3 is 14 residues long. The germline V gene has CDR1 KGHDR and CDR2 SFDVKD. The V end was cut by 3 bases, the J end by 4 bases, with 9 bases between. This specimen was cultured CD8+ T cells from PBMCs, taken from culture after CMV antigen stimulation. The rearrangement links TRBV24-1 to TRBJ1-5, with D unresolved. The sequence derives from a human donor in good health (CMV status not recorded). Some clones in this sample may be carry-over from other donors' samples. CDR3: CATSDPFSNQPQHF. The CDR3, as DNA: TGTGCCACCAGTGATCCCTTCTCGAATCAGCCCCAGCATTTT.